Given below is one T cell receptor (beta chain) in context. Repertoires were generated with immunoSEQ multiplex PCR, while TCRdb's copy carries only in-frame clones and drops some. The sample carries approximately 58,000 clones, 80% to 90% recorded once. CDR1 and CDR2 (germline): SGHTA, FQGTGA. The CDR3 is 15 residues long. V was clipped by 5 bases and J by 2 bases; unmatched bases: 2. This entry belongs to a study of blood T cell repertoires in COVID-19. This receptor was obtained from a man between 60 and 75 years old with COVID-19, enrolled during active disease. V gene TRBV7-3 combines with J gene TRBJ2-6, with 8 bases that match TRBD1. The material sequenced was peripheral blood. The CDR3 bases are TGTGCCAGCAGCCAACAGGGGGCTGGGGCCAACGTCCTGACTTTC. As protein: CASSQQGAGANVLTF.